This T cell receptor beta chain emerged from a study of tumor-infiltrating lymphocytes in oesophageal squamous cell carcinoma. TCRdb itself ran the PCR reads through MiXCR, one entry per CDR3 protein. Altogether about 13,000 distinct CDR3 sequences are present, approximately 58% being singletons, with the ten largest covering 30% to 45%. Germline-derived CDR1 and CDR2 are SGHVS and FNYEAQ. Including both end residues, the CDR3 is 23 amino acids long. In the case of this clonotype: The DNA is left out, because the CDR3 cannot be placed on it with certainty; the CDR3 is given as TCRdb lists it.

This receptor was obtained from a male donor with esophageal squamous cell carcinoma. The V call is TRBV7-6, the J call TRBJ2-5; the D call of TRBD1 is as the table states it, not checked on the DNA. Sequences were obtained from esophageal tumor tissue. The CDR3 here is CASTNQTSMYLCASKGSAETQYF.